Reported below is one T cell receptor beta chain. This clone occurred many times. No clone much larger than this one lies a single base away; base qualities are absent. The entry originates in a study of blood T cell repertoires in acute mononucleosis (TCRdb year 2020). Regarding the study in general: Convalescent samples, which represented the memory response, were taken 5 to 8 months after the acute presentation. A mean blood EBV load of roughly 4 log10 genome copies per million B cells was observed during acute infection, and a mean blood EBV load of approximately 2.5 was observed at convalescence. Study-level results and caveats: The cohort comprised only a few donors, so group averages rested on very few individuals. Although only approximately 10% of unique acute clonotypes carried over into convalescence, these persisting clonotypes made up most of the response, and the remainder were seemingly replaced by new, diverse de novo clonotypes. Low acute-to-convalescent clonotype overlap might partly reflect sampling error, because only a fraction of each donor's blood was analyzed. In TCR repertoire selection for BRLF1 (YVL-BR), TCRalpha CDR3 motifs took on a dominant role, whereas TCRbeta played only a minimal one.

For TCR profiling, total RNA from at least 9,000 sorted tetramer+ CD8 T cells was reverse transcribed into cDNA. CDR3 regions were PCR-amplified with primers annealing to V and J regions, and unique molecular identifiers were added to track templates. TCRalpha and TCRbeta chains were profiled using the immunoSEQ platform, including its sequencing and error-correction standards. Processing in the source paper ran as follows. Clonal copy numbers were corrected for sequencing and PCR errors, and CDR3s were defined per IMGT conventions. Only productive rearrangements were analyzed, using immunoSEQ Analyzer versions 2.0 and 3.0, with gene-pairing frequencies processed further in Microsoft Excel. Circos plots were used to display V-J pairings, and MEME together with a custom motifSearch program was used to find CDR3 motifs. The probability of generation of TCR sequences was calculated using the OLGA algorithm. Clonotypes found at both visits were termed persistent, clonotypes found only in the acute phase were termed nonpersistent, and clonotypes found only at convalescence were termed de novo. A public TCR was defined as an amino acid clonotype used by more than one donor. This immuneACCESS table, as held by TCRdb, lists in-frame sequences with V and J called but not all clones. Of the missing ones, under half trace to an unresolved V gene in checked studies; the others have no known cause. V, J and clone size are taken as reported in that table, and D and trimming were inferred from the DNA itself. The sample includes fewer than 2,000 clones, with 20% observed a single time. Jointly, the top ten make up 27% of the sample.

The time point label, read with the paper, signifies: convalescence about 6 months (5-8 months) after acute presentation (visit 7). Over the course of primary infection, this study followed CD8 T cell responses against two immunodominant EBV epitopes, BRLF1 109 (YVL-BR) and BMLF1 280 (GLC-BM). Primary EBV infection was indicated by a positive serum heterophile antibody test and EBV viral capsid antigen-specific IgM. Magnetic positive selection (MACS) was first used to enrich total CD8 T cells from PBMCs. Live CD3+ CD8+ tetramer+ cells were sorted on a FACSAria III to over 90% purity. Cells were sorted with a PE-conjugated tetramer loaded with the BRLF1 109-117 peptide. Directly ex vivo after tetramer sorting, the TCR repertoires of EBV epitope-specific CD8 T cells were deep-sequenced at acute infection and at convalescence. The donors were a few individuals between about 18 and 29 years old who had clinical acute infectious mononucleosis and laboratory evidence of primary EBV infection. Heparinized peripheral blood was drawn at clinical presentation with mononucleosis symptoms and again about 6 months later. Ficoll-Paque density gradient centrifugation was used to isolate PBMCs.

The germline V gene encodes CDR1 SGHRS and CDR2 YFSETQ. The CDR3 sequence holds 13 residues, the cysteine and phenylalanine included. Left in the record is the CDR3 DNA by itself, 39 bases read in frame from the first base. V and J are trimmed by 4 bases and 0 bases, and the gene matches miss 1 base of the junction. The sample here was EBV YVL epitope tetramer+ CD8+ T cells sorted from PBMCs, taken during convalescence from infectious mononucleosis. The sample's cell subset or site label, in plain terms: CD8 T cells binding a tetramer with EBV BRLF1 109-117 peptide (YVL-BR). The sequence came from a young woman with infectious mononucleosis caused by EBV. The chain is encoded by TRBV5-1 joined to TRBJ2-7, with 7 middle bases fitting TRBD1. The CDR3 here reads CASSDRDSYEQYF. The DNA reads as follows: TGCGCCAGCAGCGACAGGGACTCCTACGAGCAGTACTTC.